This is a list of T cell receptor beta chains from one sample in a study of blood T cell repertoires in COVID-19. Here immunoSEQ multiplex PCR was the method, and the copy in TCRdb shows in-frame clones only, minus some. The data contain 85,000 to 110,000 clones, around 88% of them singletons. Sequences were obtained from peripheral blood. The receptors were gathered from a human donor in a cohort sampled during active COVID-19. The CDR3 runs from the conserved cysteine through the conserved F or W.

J	V	CDR3
TRBJ1-5	TRBV7-2	CASSLEGGQPQHF
TRBJ2-3	TRBV7-6	CASSSNTPPDTQYF
TRBJ2-3	TRBV5-1	CASRDRGADTQYF
TRBJ2-2	TRBV27	CASSNNRVHTGELFF
TRBJ1-1	TRBV19	CARHSTEAFF
TRBJ1-4	TRBV9	CASSAGLANEKLFF
TRBJ2-2	TRBV30	CAWSTYGRAAGELFF
TRBJ2-7	TRBV7-3	CASSFSGTSYEQYF
TRBJ1-2	TRBV18	CASSPEGSYGYTF
TRBJ2-7	TRBV6-1	CASSEAFKQYF
TRBJ2-1	TRBV9	CASSWGLAGASSYNEQFF
TRBJ1-2	TRBV11-2	CASSLPGPPYGYTF
TRBJ2-5	TRBV24-1	CATSDPDGIQETQYF
TRBJ1-2	TRBV4-3	CASSQETGGNYGYTF
TRBJ2-7	TRBV18	CASSPGRGDEQYF
TRBJ1-1	TRBV6-2/TRBV6-3	CASSFNSNTEAFF
TRBJ2-7	TRBV5-1	CASSLRQGVRYEQYF